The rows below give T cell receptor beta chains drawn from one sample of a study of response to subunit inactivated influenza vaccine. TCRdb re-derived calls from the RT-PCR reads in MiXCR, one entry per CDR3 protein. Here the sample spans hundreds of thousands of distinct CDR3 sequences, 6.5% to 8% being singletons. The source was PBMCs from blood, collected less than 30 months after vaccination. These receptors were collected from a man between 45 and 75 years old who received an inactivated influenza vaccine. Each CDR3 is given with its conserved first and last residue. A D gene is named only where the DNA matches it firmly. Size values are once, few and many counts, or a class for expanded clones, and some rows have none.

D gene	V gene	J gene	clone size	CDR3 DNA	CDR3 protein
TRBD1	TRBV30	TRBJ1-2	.	TGTGCCTGGAGGGGGACAGTTGGCTATGGCTACACCTTC	CAWRGTVGYGYTF
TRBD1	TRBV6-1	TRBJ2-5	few	TGTGCCAGCACCCGGACAGGGATAGAAGAGACCCAGTACTTC	CASTRTGIEETQYF
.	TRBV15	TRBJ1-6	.	TGTGCCACCAGCCGGGGGGTGGATAATTCACCCCTCCACTTT	CATSRGVDNSPLHF
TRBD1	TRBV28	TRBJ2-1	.	TGTGCCAGCAGTTTAGGACAGGGGCGGACCAATGAGCAGTTCTTC	CASSLGQGRTNEQFF
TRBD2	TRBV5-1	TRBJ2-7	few	TGCGCCAGCAGCCGCGGGGGTCCAAGCTCCTACGAGCAGTACTTC	CASSRGGPSSYEQYF
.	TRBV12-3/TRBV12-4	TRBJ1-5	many	TGTGCCAGCAGCTCCGCCGGGACATTTGGGCAGCCCCAGCATTTT	CASSSAGTFGQPQHF
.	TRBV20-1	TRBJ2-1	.	TGCAGTGCTAGAGATTCGGGGACACCCTCCTACAATGAGCAGTTCTTC	CSARDSGTPSYNEQFF
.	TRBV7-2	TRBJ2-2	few	TGTGCCAGCAGCTTTTTGACCTCGAACACCGGGGAGCTGTTTTTT	CASSFLTSNTGELFF
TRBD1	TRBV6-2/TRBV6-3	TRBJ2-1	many	TGTGCCAGCAGGCCCGGACAGGGAAACTACAATGAGCAGTTCTTC	CASRPGQGNYNEQFF
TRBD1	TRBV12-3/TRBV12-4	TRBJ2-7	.	TGTGCCAGCAGTCCGGAGGGACAGGGCGTCTTAACGTACGAGCAGTACTTC	CASSPEGQGVLTYEQYF
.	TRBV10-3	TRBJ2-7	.	TGTGCCATCAGTGAGTGGGCCAACTACGAGCAGTACTTC	CAISEWANYEQYF